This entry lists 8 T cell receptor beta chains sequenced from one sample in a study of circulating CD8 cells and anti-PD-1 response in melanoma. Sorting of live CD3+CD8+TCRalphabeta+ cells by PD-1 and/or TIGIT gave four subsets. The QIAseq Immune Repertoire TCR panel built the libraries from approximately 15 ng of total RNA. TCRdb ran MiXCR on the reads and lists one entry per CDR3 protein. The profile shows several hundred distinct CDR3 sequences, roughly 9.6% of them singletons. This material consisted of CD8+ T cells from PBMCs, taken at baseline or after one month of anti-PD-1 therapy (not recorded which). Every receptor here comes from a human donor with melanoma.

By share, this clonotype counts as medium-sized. The CDR3 nucleotides read TGTGCCAGCAGCGCGGGACTAGCGGGGGGGTTTTACGAGCAGTACTTC. Translating it yields CASSAGLAGGFYEQYF. This rearrangement joins TRBV7-2 to TRBJ2-7, with 16 bases aligning to TRBD2. Germline V gene lookup returns CDR1 SGHTA and CDR2 FQGNSA. Losses at the gene ends were 5 bases for V and 4 bases for J; bases not matched to a gene: 5. This CDR3 comprises 16 residues. Together with reference TRBV7-2 and TRBJ2-7, the CDR3 gives the full variable domain: GAGVSQSPSNKVTEKGKDVELRCDPISGHTALYWYRQSLGQGLEFLIYFQGNSAPDKSGLPSDRFSAERTGGSVSTLTIQRTQQEDSAVYLCASSAGLAGGFYEQYFGPGTRLTVT.

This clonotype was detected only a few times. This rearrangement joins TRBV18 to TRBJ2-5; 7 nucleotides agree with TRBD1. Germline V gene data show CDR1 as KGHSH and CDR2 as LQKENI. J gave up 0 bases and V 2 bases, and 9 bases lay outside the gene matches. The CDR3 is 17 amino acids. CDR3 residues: CASSPVPAGTDQETQYF. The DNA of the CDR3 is TGTGCCAGCTCACCAGTCCCCGCAGGGACAGACCAAGAGACCCAGTACTTC.

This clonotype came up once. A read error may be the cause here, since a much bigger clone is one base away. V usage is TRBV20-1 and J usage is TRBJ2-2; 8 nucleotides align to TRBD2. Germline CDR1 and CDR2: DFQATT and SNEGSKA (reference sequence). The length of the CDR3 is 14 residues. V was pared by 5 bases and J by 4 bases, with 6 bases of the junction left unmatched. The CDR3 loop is CSAWQRGFTGELFF. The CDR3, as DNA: TGCAGTGCTTGGCAGCGGGGGTTCACCGGGGAGCTGTTTTTT.

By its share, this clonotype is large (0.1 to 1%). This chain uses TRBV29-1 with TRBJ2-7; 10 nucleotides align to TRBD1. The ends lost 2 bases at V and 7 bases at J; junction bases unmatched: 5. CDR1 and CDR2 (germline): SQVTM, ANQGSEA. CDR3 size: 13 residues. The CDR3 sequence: CSVELDRGWEQYF. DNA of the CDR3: TGCAGCGTTGAATTGGACAGGGGGTGGGAGCAGTACTTC.

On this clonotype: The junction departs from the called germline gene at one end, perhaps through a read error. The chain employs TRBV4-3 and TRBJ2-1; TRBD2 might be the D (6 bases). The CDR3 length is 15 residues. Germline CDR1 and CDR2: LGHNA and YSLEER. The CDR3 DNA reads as TGCGCCAGCAGCCAAGAGATCGGGGGATACAATGAGCAGCTCTTC. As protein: CASSQEIGGYNEQLF.

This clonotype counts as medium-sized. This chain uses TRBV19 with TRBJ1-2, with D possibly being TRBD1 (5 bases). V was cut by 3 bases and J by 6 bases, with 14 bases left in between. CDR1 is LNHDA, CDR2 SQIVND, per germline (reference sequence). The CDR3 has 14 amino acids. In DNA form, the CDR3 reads TGTGCCAGTAGTATGATGGGACCCTGGGATGGCTACACCTTC. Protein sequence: CASSMMGPWDGYTF.

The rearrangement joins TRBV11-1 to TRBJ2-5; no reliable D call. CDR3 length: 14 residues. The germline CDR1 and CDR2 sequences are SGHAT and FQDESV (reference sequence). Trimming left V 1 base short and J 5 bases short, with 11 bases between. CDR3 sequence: CASSLGYIWETQYF. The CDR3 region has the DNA TGTGCCAGCAGCTTAGGATACATATGGGAGACCCAGTACTTC.

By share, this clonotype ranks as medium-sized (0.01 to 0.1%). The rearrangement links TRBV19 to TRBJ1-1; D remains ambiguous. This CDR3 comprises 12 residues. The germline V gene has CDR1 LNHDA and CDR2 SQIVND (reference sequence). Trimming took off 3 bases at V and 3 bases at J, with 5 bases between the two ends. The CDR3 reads CASSIMDTEAFF. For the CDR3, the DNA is TGTGCCAGTAGTATTATGGACACTGAAGCTTTCTTT.